Below are 19 T cell receptor beta chains sequenced from a single sample in a study of CD8+CD57+ T cells in acquired aplastic anemia. Template material for TCR beta VDJ and CDR3 profiling consisted of genomic DNA. TCRdb passed the reads through MiXCR, listing each CDR3 protein once. The table has 150,000 to 200,000 distinct CDR3 sequences, around three fifths seen once. Source material: sorted CD4+, CD8+, or CD8+CD57+ T cells (not recorded which) from PBMCs. The receptors derive from a human donor with severe aplastic anemia or a healthy control (not recorded which).

This clonotype came up a few times. The V call is TRBV20-1, the J call TRBJ2-1; TRBD1 matches 8 bases. V shed 3 bases and J 9 bases; nucleotides not matched to a gene: 7. This CDR3 region has 13 residues. Germline lookup yields CDR1 DFQATT and CDR2 SNEGSKA (reference sequence). The CDR3 here is CSASFQGAIEQFF. DNA for the CDR3: TGCAGTGCTAGTTTCCAGGGGGCTATTGAGCAGTTCTTC.

On this clonotype: The conserved phenylalanine or tryptophan normally closing the CDR3 is absent here, so this likely arose from a read error. The gene calls are TRBV19 and TRBJ2-5; 11 positions agree with TRBD2. V lost 8 bases to trimming and J lost 5 bases; unmatched junction nucleotides: 10. CDR3 length: 15 residues. From germline, CDR1 is LNHDA and CDR2 SQIVND (reference sequence). This CDR3 reads CASGNSGGAFETQYS. DNA for the CDR3: TGTGCCAGTGGCAATAGCGGGGGGGCCTTTGAGACCCAGTACTCC.

The chain combines TRBV7-9 with TRBJ2-1; TRBD2 is a possible D gene (7 bases). The CDR3 is 16 residues long. CDR1 is SEHNR and CDR2 is FQNEAQ in the germline V gene (reference sequence). V lost 1 base, J lost 4 bases, and 14 bases lay in between. CDR3 residues: CASSLGAGHTYNEQFF. The CDR3 region has the DNA TGTGCCAGCAGCTTAGGAGCGGGACATACTTACAATGAGCAGTTCTTC.

This clonotype has a single count. The CDR3, as DNA: TGTGCCAGCAGCTTAGAGACAATAAGCACAGATACGCAGTATTTT. It yields the protein CASSLETISTDTQYF. This chain links TRBV7-2 with TRBJ2-3; D call uncertain. Trimming took off 1 base at V and 0 bases at J, with 8 bases between the two ends. This CDR3 contains 15 residues. Germline V gene sequence: CDR1 SGHTA, CDR2 FQGNSA.

This clonotype was seen many times. Here the CDR3 DNA reads TGTGCCAGCAGCTTAGGGGAGGATCAGGAACACTACGAGCAGTACTTC. Encoded protein: CASSLGEDQEHYEQYF. The chain joins TRBV7-2 to TRBJ2-7; weak D call: TRBD2 (6 bases). CDR1 is SGHTA, CDR2 FQGNSA, per germline. V lost 1 base and J lost 3, with 16 bases in between. The CDR3 loop spans 16 amino acids.

In this sample, this clonotype turned up a few times. The V gene is TRBV20-1, the J gene TRBJ1-2; TRBD1 might be the D (6 bases). The germline gives CDR1 DFQATT, CDR2 SNEGSKA (reference sequence). Between the trimmed V and J ends, which lost 4 bases and 4 bases, there was a span of 25 bases. The CDR3 extends over 17 amino acids. CDR3 nucleotides: TGCAGTGCTATAGAGGGACACTCCCGCCCCTTAATCTATGGCTACACCTTC. Translation: CSAIEGHSRPLIYGYTF.

V and J are TRBV20-1 and TRBJ2-7; D possibly uses TRBD1 or TRBD2 (6 bases each). Deletions cut 6 bases from V and 0 bases from J, with 18 bases between. The CDR3 is 15 residues long. The germline gives CDR1 DFQATT, CDR2 SNEGSKA (reference sequence). CDR3 amino acids: CSASSVADSSYEQYF. In DNA form, the CDR3 reads TGCAGTGCCAGCAGCGTAGCGGACAGCTCCTACGAGCAGTACTTC.

This clonotype occurred once. This chain links TRBV7-9 with TRBJ1-6; D is uncertain. Trimming stripped 6 bases from V and 13 bases from J, with 16 bases between. This CDR3 has 13 amino acids. CDR1 and CDR2 (germline): SEHNR, FQNEAQ (reference sequence). The CDR3, as DNA: TGTGCCAGCAGTACAAGTTGGTCCGATCCCCTCCACTTT. Its protein is CASSTSWSDPLHF.

V is TRBV10-3 and J is TRBJ1-1; the D gene is possibly TRBD1 (5 bases). V lost 3 bases and J 10 bases, leaving 9 bases between the germline ends. Germline loops: CDR1 ENHRY, CDR2 SYGVKD. There are 11 residues in the CDR3. CDR3 nucleotides: TGTGCCATCAGTGACCCGAGGGGAGCTTTCTTT. Translated: CAISDPRGAFF.

This sequence joins TRBV7-8 and TRBJ1-3; D not resolved. This CDR3 is built from 12 residues. CDR1 is SGHVS and CDR2 is FQNEAQ in the germline V gene. Deletions cut 5 bases from V and 8 bases from J, with 10 bases between. CDR3 sequence (DNA): TGTGCCAGCAGCCAAACTTGGGACACCATATATTTT. Translated, it gives CASSQTWDTIYF.

The chain has TRBV7-2 and TRBJ2-7; D is ambiguous. This CDR3 has 15 residues. CDR1 is SGHTA, CDR2 FQGNSA, per germline. Trimming took 6 bases from V and 0 from J, leaving 15 bases between them. CDR3: CASRAALSFSYEQYF. The DNA of the CDR3 is TGTGCCAGCAGAGCCGCCCTCAGCTTCTCCTACGAGCAGTACTTC.

This clonotype was counted only a few times. The chain has TRBV9 and TRBJ2-5; a weak D match, TRBD1 (6 bases). CDR1 and CDR2 from the germline V gene are SGDLS and YYNGEE. This CDR3 comprises 15 residues. V was pared by 0 bases and J by 1 base, with 10 bases between. Here the CDR3 reads CASSVGQAIQETQYF. The CDR3 nucleotides read TGTGCCAGCAGCGTAGGACAGGCTATCCAAGAGACCCAGTACTTC.

This clonotype was seen at least ten times. The chain recombines TRBV13 with TRBJ2-7; TRBD1 matches 10 bases. Germline trimming cut 5 bases from V and 3 bases from J; bases unmatched to any gene: 4. CDR3 length: 14 residues. The germline gives CDR1 PRHDT, CDR2 FYEKMQ (reference sequence). CDR3 DNA: TGTGCCAGCAGCCCCGGGACAGGGGACTACGAGCAGTACTTC. It translates to CASSPGTGDYEQYF.

This chain joins TRBV19 and TRBJ2-7, with 7 bases identical to TRBD1. This CDR3 contains 17 residues. The germline V gene has CDR1 LNHDA and CDR2 SQIVND (reference sequence). V was pared by 3 bases and J by 0 bases, with 11 bases of the junction left unmatched. The CDR3 region is CASSIAQGTFNSYEQYF. The CDR3 DNA follows: TGTGCCAGTAGTATCGCACAGGGGACCTTTAACTCCTACGAGCAGTACTTC. Together with reference TRBV19 and TRBJ2-7, the CDR3 gives the full variable domain: DGGITQSPKYLFRKEGQNVTLSCEQNLNHDAMYWYRQDPGQGLRLIYYSQIVNDFQKGDIAEGYSVSREKKESFPLTVTSAQKNPTAFYLCASSIAQGTFNSYEQYFGPGTRLTVT.

The chain couples TRBV10-3 to TRBJ1-6; D is undetermined. The germline V gene has CDR1 ENHRY and CDR2 SYGVKD. V was trimmed by 6 bases and J by 5 bases, leaving 11 bases between them. This CDR3 region has 14 residues. As DNA, the CDR3 is TGTGCCATCAGCCCCGGGAGAGATAATTCACCCCTCCACTTT. It is translated as CAISPGRDNSPLHF.

The chain has TRBV15 and TRBJ1-1; the match to TRBD1 covers 7 bases. Germline CDR1 reads LNHNV; CDR2 reads YYDKDF (reference sequence). V shed 5 bases and J 1 base; nucleotides not matched to a gene: 7. The CDR3 sequence is 15 residues long. The chain's CDR3 is CATSLKQGTNTEAFF. The CDR3 DNA reads as TGTGCCACCAGCCTCAAACAGGGGACGAACACTGAAGCTTTCTTT. The full variable domain, its missing parts supplied by reference TRBV15 and TRBJ1-1, is DAMVIQNPRYQVTQFGKPVTLSCSQTLNHNVMYWYQQKSSQAPKLLFHYYDKDFNNEADTPDNFQSRRPNTSFCFLDIRSPGLGDTAMYLCATSLKQGTNTEAFFGQGTRLTVV.

CDR3 DNA: TGCGCCAGCAGCTTACAATCAGATACGCAGTATTTT. Residues: CASSLQSDTQYF. This chain uses TRBV5-1 with TRBJ2-3; no reliable D call. The CDR3 loop spans 12 amino acids. Between the trimmed V and J ends, which lost 2 bases and 4 bases, there was a span of 5 bases. Germline CDR1 is SGHRS and CDR2 is YFSETQ.

The chain has TRBV7-2 and TRBJ1-1; the D is unclear. CDR3 length equals 10 residues. CDR1 SGHTA and CDR2 FQGNSA come from the germline V gene. Trimming removed 10 bases from V and 7 bases from J, with 10 bases in between. In DNA, the CDR3 is TGTGCCACCCGTTTCGGTGAAGCTTTCTTT. This codes for CATRFGEAFF.

The chain employs TRBV20-1 and TRBJ2-5; D is undetermined. Between the trimmed V and J ends, which lost 7 bases and 5 bases, there was a span of 11 bases. The CDR3 contains 11 residues. Germline lookup yields CDR1 DFQATT and CDR2 SNEGSKA (reference sequence). The CDR3, as DNA: TGCAGTGTTGTCCTTAGGGAGACCCAGTACTTC. This encodes CSVVLRETQYF.